The 3 T cell receptor beta chains presented below share a single source sample, sequenced in a study of regulatory T cells in long-lasting Graves disease. Combining iRepertoire HTBI primers with Arm-PCR of CDR3 regions, the authors built TCR beta libraries. TCRdb passed the multiplex PCR reads through MiXCR, listing each CDR3 protein once. Here the sample spans approximately 460,000 distinct CDR3 sequences, over 15% being singletons. The time point here: newly diagnosed GD, antithyroid drugs for less than 3 months. PBMC RNA served as the TCR library source. The same sample was also studied in work on T cells in Graves' hyperthyroidism and ophthalmopathy.

Sequences were derived from peripheral blood mononuclear cells (PBMCs), sampled at new diagnosis, from a patient treated with antithyroid drugs. All receptors derive from a woman aged 25-40 years with Graves disease.

This clonotype was detected many times. V gene TRBV11-2 combines with J gene TRBJ2-1; TRBD2 aligns across 11 bases. The CDR3 covers 18 residues. Germline CDR1 is SGHAT and CDR2 is FQNNGV. V was clipped by 0 bases and J by 8 bases; unmatched bases: 12. CDR3 sequence reads: CASSLDLVLAGAVDEQFF. The CDR3 bases are TGTGCCAGCAGCTTAGATCTGGTACTAGCGGGAGCTGTGGATGAGCAGTTCTTC. Together with reference TRBV11-2 and TRBJ2-1, the CDR3 gives the full variable domain: EAGVAQSPRYKIIEKRQSVAFWCNPISGHATLYWYQQILGQGPKLLIQFQNNGVVDDSQLPKDRFSAERLKGVDSTLKIQPAKLEDSAVYLCASSLDLVLAGAVDEQFFGPGTRLTVL.

This clonotype appeared many times. J is TRBJ1-1 and V is TRBV6-5, with unresolved D. The CDR3 contains 13 residues. Trimming took off 0 bases at V and 7 bases at J, with 9 bases between the two ends. From germline, CDR1 is MNHEY and CDR2 SVGAGI. CDR3 residues: CASSYSAGLEAFF. The DNA for the CDR3 is TGTGCCAGCAGTTACTCGGCTGGGCTTGAAGCTTTCTTT.

This clonotype was seen more than once but under ten times. One junction end disagrees with the germline gene, perhaps due to a read error. The J gene is TRBJ1-1, the V gene TRBV18; TRBD1 aligns across 7 bases. The CDR3 consists of 14 residues. Germline V gives CDR1 KGHSH, CDR2 LQKENI. CDR3 amino acids: CASSLGTENTGAFF. The CDR3 DNA sequence: TGTGCCAGCTCTCTCGGGACAGAAAACACTGGAGCTTTCTTT.